This entry is about one TCR beta chain. These data come from a study of OX40 agonist ivuxolimab in advanced cancers. The method was immunoSEQ multiplex PCR; TCRdb's version includes in-frame clones alone and lacks a portion of them. The sample gives around 71,000 clones, about 85% of which show up once; approximately 0.99% is in the top ten. The material was CD4+ or CD8+ T cells sorted from blood, obtained in a trial of the OX40 agonist ivuxolimab. This receptor was identified in an adult with an advanced solid tumor such as melanoma, head and neck, liver or kidney cancer.

As DNA, the CDR3 is TGTGCCAGCAGTACTACCGGGACAGGATTCACTGAAGCTTTCTTT. It encodes CASSTTGTGFTEAFF. The gene calls are TRBV28 and TRBJ1-1; TRBD1 matches 8 bases. This CDR3 is 15 amino acids long. With 5 bases clipped from V and 4 bases from J, the junction kept 9 bases outside the gene matches. Germline assignment: CDR1 MDHEN and CDR2 SYDVKM. Full variable domain (rest looked up from reference TRBV28 and TRBJ1-1): DVKVTQSSRYLVKRTGEKVFLECVQDMDHENMFWYRQDPGLGLRLIYFSYDVKMKEKGDIPEGYSVSREKKERFSLILESASTNQTSMYLCASSTTGTGFTEAFFGQGTRLTVV.